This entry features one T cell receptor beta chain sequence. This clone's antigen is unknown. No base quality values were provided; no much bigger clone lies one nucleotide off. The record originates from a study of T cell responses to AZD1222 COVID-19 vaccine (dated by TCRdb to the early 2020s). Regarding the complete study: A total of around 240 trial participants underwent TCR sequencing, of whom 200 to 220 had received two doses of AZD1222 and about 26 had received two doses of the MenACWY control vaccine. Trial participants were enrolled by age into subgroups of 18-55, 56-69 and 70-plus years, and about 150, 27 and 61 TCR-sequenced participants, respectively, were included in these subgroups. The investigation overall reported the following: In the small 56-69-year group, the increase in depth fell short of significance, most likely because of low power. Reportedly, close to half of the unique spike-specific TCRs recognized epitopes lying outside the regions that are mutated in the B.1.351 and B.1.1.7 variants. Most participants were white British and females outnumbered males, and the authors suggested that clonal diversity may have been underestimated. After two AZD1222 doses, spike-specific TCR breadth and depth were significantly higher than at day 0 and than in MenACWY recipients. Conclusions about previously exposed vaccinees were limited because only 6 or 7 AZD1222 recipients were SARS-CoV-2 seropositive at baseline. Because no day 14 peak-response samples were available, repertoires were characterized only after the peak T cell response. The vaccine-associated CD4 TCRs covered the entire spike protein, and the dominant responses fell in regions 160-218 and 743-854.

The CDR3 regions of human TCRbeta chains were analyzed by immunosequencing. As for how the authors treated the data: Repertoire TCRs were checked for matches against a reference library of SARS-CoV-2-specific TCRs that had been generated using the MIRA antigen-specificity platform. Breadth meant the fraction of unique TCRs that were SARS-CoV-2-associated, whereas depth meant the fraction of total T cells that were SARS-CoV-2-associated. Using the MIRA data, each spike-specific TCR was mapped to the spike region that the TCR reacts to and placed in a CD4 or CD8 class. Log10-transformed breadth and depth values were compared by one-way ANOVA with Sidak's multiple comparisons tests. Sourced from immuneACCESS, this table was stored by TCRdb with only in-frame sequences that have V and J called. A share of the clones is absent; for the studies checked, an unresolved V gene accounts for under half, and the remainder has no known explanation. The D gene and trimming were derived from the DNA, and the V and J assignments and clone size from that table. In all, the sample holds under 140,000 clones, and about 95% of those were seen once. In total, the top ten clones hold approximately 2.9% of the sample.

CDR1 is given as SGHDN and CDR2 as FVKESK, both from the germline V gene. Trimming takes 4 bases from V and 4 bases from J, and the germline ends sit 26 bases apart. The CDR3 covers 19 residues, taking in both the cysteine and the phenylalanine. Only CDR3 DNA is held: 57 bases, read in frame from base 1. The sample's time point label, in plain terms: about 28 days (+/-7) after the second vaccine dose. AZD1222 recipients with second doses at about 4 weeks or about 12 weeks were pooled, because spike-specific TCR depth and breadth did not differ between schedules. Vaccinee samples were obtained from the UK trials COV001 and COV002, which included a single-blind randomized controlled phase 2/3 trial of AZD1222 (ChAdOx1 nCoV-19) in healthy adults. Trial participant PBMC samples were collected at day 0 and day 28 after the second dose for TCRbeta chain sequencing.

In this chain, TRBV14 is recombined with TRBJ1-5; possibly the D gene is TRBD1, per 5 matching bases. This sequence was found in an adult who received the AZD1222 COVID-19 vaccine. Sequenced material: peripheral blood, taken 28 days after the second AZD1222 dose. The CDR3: CASSPKDRLPGVRNQPQHF. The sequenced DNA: TGTGCCAGCAGCCCAAAAGATCGTCTCCCGGGGGTTAGGAATCAGCCCCAGCATTTT.